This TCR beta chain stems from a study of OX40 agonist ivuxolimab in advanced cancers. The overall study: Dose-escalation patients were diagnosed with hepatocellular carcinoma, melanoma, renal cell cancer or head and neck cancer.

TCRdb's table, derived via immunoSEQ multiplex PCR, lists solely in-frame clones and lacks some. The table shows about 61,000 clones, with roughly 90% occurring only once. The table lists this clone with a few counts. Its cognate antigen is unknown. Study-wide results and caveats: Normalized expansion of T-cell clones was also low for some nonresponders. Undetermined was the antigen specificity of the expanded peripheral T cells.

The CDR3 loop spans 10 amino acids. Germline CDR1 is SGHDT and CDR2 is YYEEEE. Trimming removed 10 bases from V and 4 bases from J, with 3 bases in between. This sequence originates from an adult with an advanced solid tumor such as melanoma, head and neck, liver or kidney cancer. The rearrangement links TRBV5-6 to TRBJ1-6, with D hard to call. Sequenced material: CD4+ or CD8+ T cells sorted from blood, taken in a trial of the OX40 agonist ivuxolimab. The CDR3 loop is CAEYNSPLHF. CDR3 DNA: TGTGCCGAGTATAATTCACCCCTCCACTTT.